This TCR beta chain came from a study of memory CD4+ T cells and cytomegalovirus serostatus. Study summary: Of the healthy Belgian adults, 9 were CMV seropositive and more than 20 seronegative.

Single viable CD3+CD4+CD8-CD45RO+ cells were sorted as the memory CD4+ T cells. Libraries were prepared by immunoSEQ multiplex PCR; TCRdb keeps only in-frame clonotypes and omits some of them. Of tens of thousands of clones listed, roughly 76% are singletons. This CDR3 comprises 19 residues. The trim removed 2 bases at V and 2 bases at J, leaving 10 bases unmatched. Germline CDR1 reads LNHDA; CDR2 reads SQIVND (reference sequence). The chain combines TRBV19 with TRBJ2-1; 12 nucleotides agree with TRBD2. Material for sequencing was memory CD4+ T cells from blood. This TCR derives from an adult in good health and CMV-seropositive. CDR3 amino acids: CASSIRPGLAGGPYNEQFF. CDR3 DNA sequence: TGTGCCAGTAGTATACGTCCGGGGCTAGCGGGAGGGCCCTACAATGAGCAGTTCTTC.